This TCR beta chain comes out of a study of T cell clones after liver transplantation. Study in general: TCRbeta sequencing after a pre-transplant mixed lymphocyte reaction identified graft-donor-reactive clones, later tracked in post-transplant blood. Third-party-reactive TCRbeta sequences from pre-transplant mixed lymphocyte reactions served as antigen-independent comparators. HCV positivity affected three of eight recipients; the rest lacked autoimmune or viral indications. Study-wide points: Migration into the graft, not deletion, may explain lost graft donor-reactive T cells.

Sequencing used immunoSEQ multiplex PCR; TCRdb keeps in-frame clones, though not all of them. This sample has tens of thousands of clones, with approximately 84% found just once. A remark on this clone: Its antigen is currently unknown.

Unmatched junction bases numbered 10, after V lost 5 bases and J lost 5 bases. Germline CDR1 and CDR2: SGHVS and FNYEAQ. CDR3 length equals 15 residues. Source: CD4+ T cells from blood, taken before liver transplant. The chain combines TRBV7-6 with TRBJ2-3; 7 bases agree with TRBD1. The sequence was obtained from a human donor who received a liver transplant. The CDR3 coding sequence is TGTGCCAGCAGCAAAAACAGGGGTCCGGGAGATACGCAGTATTTT. Protein sequence: CASSKNRGPGDTQYF.